This TCR beta chain is drawn from a study of tumor-infiltrating lymphocytes in primary liver carcinoma. The overall study: The tumors ranged from 4.2 to 10 cm across and fell within stage T1-T3 N0M0.

Germline V lookup: CDR1 MGHDK, CDR2 SYGVNS. This CDR3 spans 14 amino acids. Between roughly 17 and 31 mg of unsorted bulk tissue served as the source from which RNA and DNA were co-extracted. Primary liver carcinoma, confirmed by histopathology, was surgically resected. In every tumor sample, viable tumor cells made up over 80%. About this clonotype itself: Its antigen is unknown. One end of the junction does not line up with germline, which may come from a read error.

Study-wide findings and caveats: Top-250-clone fractions were significantly higher in tumors than in blood (p = 0.039).

The authors made TCR beta cDNA from around 500 ng total RNA with a constant-region primer. Modified slightly, ARM-PCR produced TCR beta libraries over three nested multiplex PCR rounds. The first two PCR rounds, approximately 10 cycles each, used TRBV1-TRBV30 forward primers and a C-beta reverse primer. TCRdb used MiXCR to reprocess the multiplex PCR reads, holding one entry per CDR3 protein. Here the sample spans roughly 120,000 distinct CDR3 sequences, 55% to 75% being singletons. The sample taken for sequencing was liver tumor tissue from sampling region 3. Subset specified: tumor region T3, left-lateral pole. This sequence was found in a woman in her sixties or seventies with primary liver carcinoma and hepatitis B virus infection. This chain connects TRBV25-1 to TRBJ2-2; weak D call: TRBD1 (8 bases). The CDR3: CPSSPQGGTGELFF. CDR3 nucleotide sequence: TGTCCCAGCAGCCCACAGGGGGGGACCGGGGAGCTGTTTTTT.